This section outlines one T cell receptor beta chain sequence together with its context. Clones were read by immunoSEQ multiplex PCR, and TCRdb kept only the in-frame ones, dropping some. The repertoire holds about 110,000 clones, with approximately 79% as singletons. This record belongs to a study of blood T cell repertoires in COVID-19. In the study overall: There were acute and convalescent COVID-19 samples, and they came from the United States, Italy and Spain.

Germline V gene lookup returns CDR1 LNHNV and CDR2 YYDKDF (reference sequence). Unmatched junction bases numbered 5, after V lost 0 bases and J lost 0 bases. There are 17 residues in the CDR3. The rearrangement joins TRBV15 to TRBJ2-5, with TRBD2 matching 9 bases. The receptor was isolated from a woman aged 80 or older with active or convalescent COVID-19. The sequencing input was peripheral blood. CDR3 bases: TGTGCCACCAGCAGAGATGGGGGACTAGCACACCAAGAGACCCAGTACTTC. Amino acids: CATSRDGGLAHQETQYF.